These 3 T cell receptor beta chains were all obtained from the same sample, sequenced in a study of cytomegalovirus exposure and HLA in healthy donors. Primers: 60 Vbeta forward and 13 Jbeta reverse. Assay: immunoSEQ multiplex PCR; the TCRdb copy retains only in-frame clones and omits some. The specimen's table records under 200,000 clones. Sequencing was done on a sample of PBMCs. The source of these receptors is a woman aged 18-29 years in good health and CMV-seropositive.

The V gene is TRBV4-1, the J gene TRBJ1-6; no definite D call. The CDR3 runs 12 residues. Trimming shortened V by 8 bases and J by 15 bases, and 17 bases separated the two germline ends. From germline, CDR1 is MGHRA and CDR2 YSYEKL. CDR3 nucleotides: TGCGCCAGCCGGAGCGGAACGTCGGACCTCCACTTT. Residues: CASRSGTSDLHF.

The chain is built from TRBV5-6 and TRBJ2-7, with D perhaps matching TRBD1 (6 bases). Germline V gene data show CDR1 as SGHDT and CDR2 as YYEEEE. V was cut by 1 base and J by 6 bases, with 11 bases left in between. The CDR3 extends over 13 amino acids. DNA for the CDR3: TGTGCCAGCAGCTTGCAACAGGGCGCCGAGCAGTACTTC. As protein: CASSLQQGAEQYF.

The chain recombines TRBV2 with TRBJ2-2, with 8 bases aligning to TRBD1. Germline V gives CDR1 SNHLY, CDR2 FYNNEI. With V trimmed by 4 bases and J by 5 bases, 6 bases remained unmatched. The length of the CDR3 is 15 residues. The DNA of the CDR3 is TGTGCCAGCAGTGGACAGGGGTTGGGGACCGGGGAGCTGTTTTTT. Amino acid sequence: CASSGQGLGTGELFF.